This T cell receptor (beta chain) is drawn from a study of shared clonotypes between healthy human individuals. Comment on this clone: Its antigen remains unidentified.

General study findings and limits: It was only blood that was sampled, and tissue repertoires likely differ.

CDR3 size: 14 residues. Germline assignment: CDR1 GTSNPN and CDR2 SVGIG (reference sequence). Trimming took off 7 bases at V and 5 bases at J, with 20 bases between the two ends. The table came from immunoSEQ multiplex PCR; TCRdb's copy has only in-frame clones and leaves some out. The table records some 2,000,000 clones, 85% to 95% of them present only once. The V and J genes are TRBV30 and TRBJ2-5; the D gene is possibly TRBD1 (9 bases). The sample consisted of naive CD4+ T cells sorted from blood. The subset was: CD45RA+ positively selected. The origin of this receptor is a man between 18 and 35 years old in good health. The CDR3 here is CALGGGTGHETQYF. The CDR3 coding sequence is TGTGCCTTGGGCGGGGGGACAGGGCACGAGACCCAGTACTTC.